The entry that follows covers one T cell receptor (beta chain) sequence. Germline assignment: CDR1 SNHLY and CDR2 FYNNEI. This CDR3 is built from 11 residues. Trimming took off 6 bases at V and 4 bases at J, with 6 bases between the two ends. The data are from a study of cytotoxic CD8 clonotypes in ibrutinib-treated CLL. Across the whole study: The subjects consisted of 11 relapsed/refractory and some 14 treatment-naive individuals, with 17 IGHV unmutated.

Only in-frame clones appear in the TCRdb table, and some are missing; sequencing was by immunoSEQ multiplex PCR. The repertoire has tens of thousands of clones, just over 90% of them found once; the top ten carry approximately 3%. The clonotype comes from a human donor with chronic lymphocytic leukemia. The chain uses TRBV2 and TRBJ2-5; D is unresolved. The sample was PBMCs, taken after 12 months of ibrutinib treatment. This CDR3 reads CASRELETQYF. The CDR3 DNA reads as TGTGCCAGCAGGGAATTAGAGACCCAGTACTTC.